A single T cell receptor beta chain is shown here with its context. This entry belongs to a study of blood T cell repertoires in COVID-19. Trimming shortened V by 0 bases and J by 4 bases, and 10 bases separated the two germline ends. The CDR3 covers 15 residues. Germline CDR1 reads MNHNY; CDR2 reads SVGAGI (reference sequence). The assay was immunoSEQ multiplex PCR, and TCRdb's table has in-frame clones only and misses some. Altogether 270,000 or so clones are present, roughly 86% being singletons, with the ten largest covering over 8%. The sequenced sample was peripheral blood. The TCR was taken from a middle-aged man with active or convalescent COVID-19. The V gene is TRBV6-6, the J gene TRBJ1-5; D is possibly TRBD1 (6 bases). The CDR3 DNA reads as TGTGCCAGCAGTTACTCGACAGGATCTAATCAGCCCCAGCATTTT. This gives the protein CASSYSTGSNQPQHF.